This entry describes one T cell receptor beta chain. Its specificity is unknown. This record belongs to a study of cytomegalovirus exposure and HLA in healthy donors. Regarding the study as a whole: Analysis was carried out at a later point, and it linked a missense DCLRE1C variant to TCR beta V- and J-gene trimming.

The CDR3 runs to 14 residues. Germline V gives CDR1 MNHNS, CDR2 SASEGT. The V gene end was trimmed by 8 bases and the J gene end by 4 bases; junction bases not matched to a gene: 5. Amplification used 60 Vbeta primers and 13 Jbeta primers. Method: immunoSEQ multiplex PCR; TCRdb's copy keeps in-frame clones and lacks some. The table lists 150,000 to 200,000 clones, more than 65% of them singletons. This TCR was recovered from a man aged 18 to 35 in good health and CMV-seropositive. This sequence joins TRBV6-1 and TRBJ2-6; 7 bases line up with TRBD2. Sample: PBMCs. This CDR3 reads CASWGGSGANVLTF. CDR3 DNA sequence: TGTGCCAGCTGGGGGGGATCGGGGGCCAACGTCCTGACTTTC.